A single sample gave rise to the 3 T cell receptor beta chains below, sequenced in a study of blood T cell repertoires in COVID-19. The data were produced by immunoSEQ multiplex PCR, yet TCRdb's version contains in-frame clones alone and is incomplete. The profile shows around 180,000 clones, about nine tenths of them singletons. The specimen was peripheral blood. The receptors come from a man aged 65 to 79 with active or convalescent COVID-19.

This clone was recorded once. This chain connects TRBV20-1 to TRBJ2-3; a weak D match, TRBD2 (5 bases). Germline V gives CDR1 DFQATT, CDR2 SNEGSKA (reference sequence). Trimming took 5 bases from V and 4 from J, leaving 7 bases between them. The CDR3 contains 11 residues. CDR3 bases: TGCAGTGCTCGAGGGCCAGATACGCAGTATTTT. The encoded protein is CSARGPDTQYF.

The rearrangement uses TRBV10-1 and TRBJ2-1; possible D gene TRBD2, 5 bases. The CDR3 is 16 residues long. Germline V gene data show CDR1 as WNHNN and CDR2 as SYGVQD (reference sequence). V shed 4 bases and J shed 7 bases, with 20 bases lying between them. The CDR3 sequence: CASSAGVSVGQNEQFF. In DNA form, the CDR3 reads TGCGCCAGCAGTGCCGGGGTCTCCGTAGGCCAGAATGAGCAGTTCTTC.

The chain carries TRBV19 and TRBJ1-1; D uncertain. The germline CDR1 and CDR2 sequences are LNHDA and SQIVND (reference sequence). The CDR3 runs 14 residues. V lost 5 bases and J lost 3, with 13 bases in between. CDR3 DNA: TGTGCCAGTAGTCCCTGGACTATGGACACTGAAGCTTTCTTT. It yields the protein CASSPWTMDTEAFF.